Below, 15 T cell receptor beta chains from the same sample are listed, as sequenced in a study of control samples from healthy donors and cancer patients. Repertoires were generated with immunoSEQ multiplex PCR, while TCRdb's copy carries only in-frame clones and drops some. The sample lists about 130,000 clones; around 94% were seen once. Sequenced input: PBMCs. These receptors all come from a man in his fifties or sixties with colorectal cancer.

The rearrangement uses TRBV10-3 and TRBJ1-1, with 8 nucleotides matching TRBD1. The V and J ends lost 5 bases and 8 bases, in that order; junction bases with no gene match: 7. Germline CDR1 reads ENHRY; CDR2 reads SYGVKD. This CDR3 is built from 13 residues. CDR3 bases: TGTGCCATCAGTATAACAGGGGGTGCGGAAGCTTTCTTT. Its protein product is CAISITGGAEAFF.

The chain links TRBV5-4 to TRBJ2-7, with D unresolved. The CDR3 totals 13 residues. Per the germline V gene, CDR1 is SGHNT and CDR2 is YYREEE (reference sequence). The V and J ends lost 8 bases and 1 base respectively, with 13 bases between them. This chain's CDR3 is CARKSWISYEQYF. The CDR3 DNA follows: TGTGCCAGAAAGAGCTGGATTTCCTACGAGCAGTACTTC.

This rearrangement joins TRBV6-4 to TRBJ1-1, with TRBD1 as a possible D gene (6 bases). Trimming took 4 bases from V and 5 from J, leaving 11 bases between them. In germline, CDR1 is MRHNA, CDR2 SNTAGT. The CDR3 runs to 13 residues. In DNA, the CDR3 is TGTGCCAGCAGTGCAGGGGCGCGTACTGAAGCTTTCTTT. Its protein is CASSAGARTEAFF.

The rearrangement joins TRBV7-9 to TRBJ1-2; weak D call: TRBD1 (5 bases). The germline CDR1 and CDR2 sequences are SEHNR and FQNEAQ (reference sequence). The ends were cut back, 1 base at V and 8 bases at J, with 17 bases in the middle. The CDR3 extends over 15 amino acids. CDR3 coding DNA: TGTGCCAGCAGCTTAGGGGACCCAGTGACCGGCGGCTACACCTTC. Its translation: CASSLGDPVTGGYTF.

The V call is TRBV27, the J call TRBJ2-2; D is ambiguous. Germline CDR1 and CDR2: MNHEY and SMNVEV (reference sequence). Trimming cost V 7 bases and J 0 bases, with 6 bases left between them. The CDR3 consists of 13 residues. CDR3 in amino acids: CASKQSNTGELFF. The CDR3 DNA reads as TGTGCCAGCAAACAGTCGAACACCGGGGAGCTGTTTTTT.

The genes are TRBV6-5 and TRBJ1-3; TRBD1 might be the D (5 bases). CDR3 size: 15 residues. Trimming left V 6 bases short and J 0 bases short, with 12 bases between. The germline CDR1 and CDR2 sequences are MNHEY and SVGAGI. CDR3: CASRPGTGSGNTIYF. DNA of the CDR3: TGTGCCAGCAGACCCGGGACGGGCTCTGGAAACACCATATATTTT.

J is TRBJ2-3 and V is TRBV5-1; no clear D. Trimming removed 4 bases from V and 0 bases from J, with 15 bases in between. Germline V CDR1 and CDR2: SGHRS, YFSETQ. The CDR3 is 16 amino acids. The CDR3 region is CASSAGTGPSTDTQYF. The CDR3 DNA reads as TGCGCCAGCAGCGCCGGAACCGGGCCTAGCACAGATACGCAGTATTTT.

The CDR3 DNA reads as TGTGCCAGCAGGGACATGGGTACGCAGTATTTT. It encodes CASRDMGTQYF. The gene calls are TRBV11-2 and TRBJ2-3; a possible D gene is TRBD1 (5 bases). This CDR3 comprises 11 residues. Germline CDR1 reads SGHAT; CDR2 reads FQNNGV. Trimming pared 6 bases from V and 8 bases from J, leaving 9 bases between.

V gene TRBV11-2 combines with J gene TRBJ2-3; D may be TRBD2 (5 bases). The length of the CDR3 is 13 residues. The germline V gene has CDR1 SGHAT and CDR2 FQNNGV. Trimming took off 11 bases at V and 3 bases at J, with 15 bases between the two ends. The CDR3 DNA sequence: TGTGCCTGTAAAGGGAGAAGGACAGATACGCAGTATTTT. Protein: CACKGRRTDTQYF.

The chain carries TRBV9 and TRBJ1-1, with a tentative D call TRBD1 (6 bases). Trimming removed 1 base at V and 0 bases at J, with 10 bases between. CDR1 is SGDLS, CDR2 YYNGEE, per germline. This CDR3 region has 15 residues. The CDR3 spells CASSVTGTLNTEAFF. Written as DNA, the CDR3 is TGTGCCAGCAGCGTAACCGGGACATTGAACACTGAAGCTTTCTTT.

This sequence joins TRBV19 and TRBJ2-3, with D maybe TRBD1 (6 bases). The germline gives CDR1 LNHDA, CDR2 SQIVND (reference sequence). The CDR3 runs to 14 residues. Between the trimmed V and J ends, which lost 6 bases and 0 bases, there was a span of 10 bases. CDR3 region: CASRDSSSTDTQYF. The CDR3 DNA sequence: TGTGCCAGTAGGGACAGTTCTAGCACAGATACGCAGTATTTT.

The V gene is TRBV7-9, the J gene TRBJ2-7; TRBD2 aligns across 7 bases. There are 15 residues in the CDR3. CDR1 is SEHNR, CDR2 FQNEAQ, per germline (reference sequence). V was clipped by 4 bases and J by 2 bases; unmatched bases: 8. As DNA, the CDR3 is TGTGCCAGCAGCTCCCTAAGCGGGGAAGCCTACGAGCAGTACTTC. This encodes CASSSLSGEAYEQYF.

The genes are TRBV7-9 and TRBJ2-1; D is ambiguous. Trimming stripped 4 bases from V and 8 bases from J, with 3 bases between. The germline V gene encodes CDR1 SEHNR and CDR2 FQNEAQ (reference sequence). The CDR3 sequence is 10 residues long. CDR3 protein: CASSWHEQFF. CDR3 nucleotide sequence: TGTGCCAGCAGCTGGCATGAGCAGTTCTTC.

This chain links TRBV18 with TRBJ2-5; the D gene is possibly TRBD2 (6 bases). V lost 6 bases and J lost 4, with 12 bases in between. The CDR3 length is 13 residues. CDR1 and CDR2 from the germline V gene are KGHSH and LQKENI. CDR3 bases: TGTGCCAGCTCCCCCCTGGGAGGAGAGACCCAGTACTTC. Translated, it gives CASSPLGGETQYF.

This chain links TRBV25-1 with TRBJ1-1, with 11 positions matching TRBD1. Germline loops: CDR1 MGHDK, CDR2 SYGVNS. V was pared by 3 bases and J by 5 bases, with 5 bases of the junction left unmatched. CDR3 size: 15 residues. The CDR3 loop is CASSDGDRGRTEAFF. CDR3 in DNA: TGTGCCAGCAGTGATGGGGACAGGGGGAGGACTGAAGCTTTCTTT.